The rows below give T cell receptor beta chains drawn from one sample of a study of regulatory T cells in long-lasting Graves disease. A single record per CDR3 protein comes from TCRdb applying MiXCR to the multiplex PCR reads. Of some 500,000 distinct CDR3 sequences in the sample, roughly 14% are singletons; the top ten hold 8.5% to 10%. A further study also used this sample, focusing on T cells in Graves' hyperthyroidism and ophthalmopathy.

The source material was peripheral blood mononuclear cells (PBMCs), sampled at new diagnosis, from a patient treated with antithyroid drugs. The origin of the receptors is a man aged 25-45 years with Graves disease. Each CDR3 is given with its conserved first and last residue. The D gene is left open where the match is weak. A row's size may be missing; if present it is once, few, many or a size class.

J | size | D | V | DNA | CDR3
TRBJ2-7 | . | . | TRBV9 | TGTGCCAGCAGCGTAGACCCTACTAGTAGGGGCTCCTACGAGCAGTACTTC | CASSVDPTSRGSYEQYF
TRBJ1-1 | . | . | TRBV5-1 | TGCGCCAGCAGCCAAACCATTTCTCTGAACACTGAAGCTTTCTTT | CASSQTISLNTEAFF
TRBJ2-1 | many | . | TRBV20-1 | TGCAGTGCTAGCATCGGGCGGGTCTCCTACAATGAGCAGTTCTTC | CSASIGRVSYNEQFF
TRBJ2-2 | few | . | TRBV18 | TGTGCCAGCTCACTACGGGCCCCAACCGGGGAGCTGTTTTTT | CASSLRAPTGELFF
TRBJ1-1 | many | . | TRBV12-5 | TGTGCTAGTGGTTTTTCGAACACTGAAGCTTTCTTT | CASGFSNTEAFF
TRBJ2-3 | many | . | TRBV5-1 | TGCGCCAGCAGCCCCGGAAAGGGCGGAGATACGCAGTATTTT | CASSPGKGGDTQYF
TRBJ2-5 | . | TRBD2 | TRBV10-3 | TGTGCCATCGGATCAAGCGGGAGCGGAGAGACCCAGTACTTC | CAIGSSGSGETQYF
TRBJ1-2 | few | . | TRBV11-2 | TGTGCCAGCAGCTTAATGGGGGGTATCGACAAGAACTATGGCTACACCTTC | CASSLMGGIDKNYGYTF
TRBJ2-3 | many | TRBD2 | TRBV7-8 | TGTGCCAGCAGCTTACCGTATCTTTTCTCTAGCGGGAAGCCCACAGATACGCAGTATTTT | CASSLPYLFSSGKPTDTQYF
TRBJ2-3 | many | . | TRBV27 | TGTGCCAGCCTTGGGGGGGGCGGGGGAACAGATACGCAGTATTTT | CASLGGGGGTDTQYF
TRBJ2-7 | many | TRBD2 | TRBV25-1 | TGTGCCAGCAGTGACCCTAGCGGGAGCTTCTACGAGCAGTACTTC | CASSDPSGSFYEQYF
TRBJ2-2 | . | . | TRBV7-9 | TGTGCCAGCAGCTTAATCTTGGGGATCCCCCGACAGGTGAACACCGGGGAGCTGTTTTTT | CASSLILGIPRQVNTGELFF
TRBJ1-2 | many | . | TRBV24-1 | TGTGCCACCAGTGATGGGACGGCGGGCTATGGCTACACCTTC | CATSDGTAGYGYTF
TRBJ2-3 | many | TRBD2 | TRBV12-3/TRBV12-4 | TGTGCCAGCAGGCGAGTAGCGACGGGACTAGCGCCGGATACGCAGTATTTT | CASRRVATGLAPDTQYF
TRBJ2-2 | many | . | TRBV5-1 | TGCGCCAGCACAGCCAGGGGAGACACCGGGGAGCTGTTTTTT | CASTARGDTGELFF
TRBJ2-5 | many | . | TRBV28 | TGTGCCACCGAGAGGGAGACCCAGTACTTC | CATERETQYF
TRBJ2-2 | many | TRBD2 | TRBV20-1 | TGCAGTGCTAGTGGACTAGCGGGAGATACCGGGGAGCTGTTTTTT | CSASGLAGDTGELFF
TRBJ2-3 | many | TRBD2 | TRBV13 | TGTGCCAGCAGCTCTCCTCTAGCGGGAGTCGGGACAGATACGCAGTATTTT | CASSSPLAGVGTDTQYF
TRBJ2-5 | . | TRBD1 | TRBV18 | TGTGCCAGCTCACTGCAGACAGGGTCCGAGACCCAGTACTTC | CASSLQTGSETQYF
TRBJ2-5 | few | . | TRBV7-2 | TGTGCCAGCAGCTCTCCCAATGAAGGGCTGGAGACCCAGTACTTC | CASSSPNEGLETQYF